This T cell receptor beta chain comes out of a study of technical replicates of blood from a handful of donors. The sample holds one count of this clone. Looked up from germline, CDR1 is GTSNPN and CDR2 is SVGIG (reference sequence). The CDR3 is 14 amino acids. V was pared by 4 bases and J by 10 bases, with 13 bases of the junction left unmatched. Only in-frame clones appear in the TCRdb table, and some are missing; sequencing was by immunoSEQ multiplex PCR. Of almost 70,000 clones listed, 75% to 90% are singletons. The rearrangement uses TRBV30 and TRBJ2-1; 7 nucleotides match TRBD2. The origin of this receptor is a human donor in good health. Some clones in this sample may be carry-over from other donors' samples. The specimen was PBMCs. The CDR3 DNA sequence: TGTGCCTGGACCCCGGGACTACCACCCAACGAGCAGTTCTTC. Translated: CAWTPGLPPNEQFF.